This TCR beta chain was profiled in a study of vaccination and CD4 T cells after COVID-19. V was cut by 5 bases and J by 3 bases, with 20 bases left in between. The CDR3 sequence is 16 residues long. Germline CDR1 is SEHNR and CDR2 is FQNEAQ (reference sequence). Treatment: roughly 10-day PBMC culture with coronavirus spike peptide pools or control peptides (ViraFEST assay). Cultured CD4+ T-cell DNA underwent Oncomine TCR Beta short-read sequencing. Using the QIAamp micro DNA kit, genomic DNA was extracted from the CD4+ T cells that had been cultured. MiXCR, applied by TCRdb to the PCR reads, yields one record per CDR3 protein. The sample holds around 11,000 distinct CDR3 sequences, approximately 41% seen once. Note on this clonotype: The antigen is unknown.

The sample was CD4+ T cells from blood, cultured in vitro. V is TRBV7-9 and J is TRBJ2-7; TRBD2 is a possible D gene (6 bases). The origin of this receptor is a human donor who had recovered from COVID-19. CDR3 sequence (DNA): TGTGCCAGCAGCCTAACGACGGCGCTGGGGGGCTACGAGCAGTACTTC. It yields the protein CASSLTTALGGYEQYF.